This T cell receptor (beta chain) was found in a study of OX40 agonist ivuxolimab in advanced cancers. Findings and caveats of the study: Expansion of clones was among the lowest in partial responders at 0.1-3.0 mg/kg. Nonresponders, in some cases, also had low normalized T-cell clonal expansion. Circulating CD4+ and CD8+ T cells showed clonal expansion by week 6 at 0.1 to 3.0 mg/kg. Expanded clones belonging to CD8+ T cells outnumbered, on average, those of CD4+.

Per the germline V gene, CDR1 is SGHDT and CDR2 is YYEEEE. Germline trimming cut 0 bases from V and 4 bases from J; bases unmatched to any gene: 10. The length of the CDR3 is 17 residues. Sequenced by immunoSEQ multiplex PCR; TCRdb stores in-frame clones only, minus some. This table holds some 49,000 clones, around 85% found once. A remark on this clone: The antigen is not known.

Sequenced material: CD4+ or CD8+ T cells sorted from blood, taken in a trial of the OX40 agonist ivuxolimab. The gene calls are TRBV5-6 and TRBJ2-5, with TRBD1 matching 9 bases. The receptor was isolated from an adult with an advanced solid tumor such as melanoma, head and neck, liver or kidney cancer. The CDR3 sequence: CASSLDFGTGSTETQYF. The CDR3 region has the DNA TGTGCCAGCAGCTTGGATTTCGGGACAGGGAGTACAGAGACCCAGTACTTC.